Each of the 28 T cell receptor beta chains below was sequenced from the same sample in a study of OX40 agonist ivuxolimab in advanced cancers. Some clones are missing from TCRdb's copy, which holds only in-frame ones; the method was immunoSEQ multiplex PCR. Seen here are tens of thousands of clones, about 90% observed once, and the top ten hold 16%. The sequencing used CD4+ or CD8+ T cells sorted from blood, collected in a trial of the OX40 agonist ivuxolimab. These receptor sequences come from an adult with an advanced solid tumor such as melanoma, head and neck, liver or kidney cancer.

The rearrangement uses TRBV7-3 and TRBJ2-7, with 12 bases fitting TRBD2. From germline, CDR1 is SGHTA and CDR2 FQGTGA. The CDR3 consists of 20 residues. The J segment lost 1 base and the V segment lost 1 base, leaving 14 bases of the junction unmatched. The CDR3 protein is CASSLRPGRLAGATSYEQYF. CDR3 nucleotide sequence: TGTGCCAGCAGCTTAAGGCCAGGCAGACTAGCGGGAGCAACTTCCTACGAGCAGTACTTC.

The chain couples TRBV5-1 to TRBJ2-1, with D maybe TRBD2 (6 bases). Germline V CDR1 and CDR2: SGHRS, YFSETQ. The CDR3 loop spans 15 amino acids. V lost 2 bases, J lost 4 bases, and 13 bases lay in between. CDR3 DNA sequence: TGCGCCAGCAGCTTACCCGGGAGTAGTTACAATGAGCAGTTCTTC. Its protein product is CASSLPGSSYNEQFF.

The chain couples TRBV5-1 to TRBJ1-4; TRBD1 matches 7 bases. The germline CDR1 and CDR2 sequences are SGHRS and YFSETQ. V lost 0 bases to trimming and J lost 6 bases; unmatched junction nucleotides: 2. The CDR3 extends over 14 amino acids. CDR3 region: CASSLGGGDEKLFF. CDR3 in DNA: TGCGCCAGCAGCTTGGGAGGGGGCGATGAAAAACTGTTTTTT.

V usage is TRBV13 and J usage is TRBJ2-7; 9 nucleotides line up with TRBD1. Losses at the gene ends were 7 bases for V and 2 bases for J; bases not matched to a gene: 9. The CDR3 spans 15 residues. From germline, CDR1 is PRHDT and CDR2 FYEKMQ (reference sequence). The CDR3 loop is CASTRLGQGAYEQYF. Written as DNA, the CDR3 is TGTGCCAGCACCCGATTGGGACAGGGAGCCTACGAGCAGTACTTC. The full variable domain, with the rest looked up from reference TRBV13 and TRBJ2-7, is AAGVIQSPRHLIKEKRETATLKCYPIPRHDTVYWYQQGPGQDPQFLISFYEKMQSDKGSIPDRFSAQQFSDYHSELNMSSLELGDSALYFCASTRLGQGAYEQYFGPGTRLTVT.

The chain is built from TRBV6-6 and TRBJ2-2, with D uncertain. The V gene lost 7 bases and the J gene lost 2 bases, with 17 bases spanning the gap. Germline-derived CDR1 and CDR2 are MNHNY and SVGAGI (reference sequence). This CDR3 has 16 residues. CDR3 coding DNA: TGTGCCAGCATTCCCCTGGCCGGGTTCAACACCGGGGAGCTGTTTTTT. It is translated as CASIPLAGFNTGELFF.

There are a few counts of this clone. The chain uses TRBV7-8 and TRBJ1-5; 7 bases are shared with TRBD1. The germline CDR1 and CDR2 sequences are SGHVS and FQNEAQ. Trimming removed 1 base from V and 4 bases from J; junction bases left unmatched: 4. This CDR3 spans 15 amino acids. CDR3 coding DNA: TGTGCCAGCAGCTTAGATCTGACAGGGAATCAGCCCCAGCATTTT. Its translation is CASSLDLTGNQPQHF.

This sequence joins TRBV7-9 and TRBJ2-2; TRBD2 matches 14 bases. V gave up 3 bases and J gave up 4 bases; unmatched junction bases: 7. The CDR3 is made up of 18 amino acids. Per the germline V gene, CDR1 is SEHNR and CDR2 is FQNEAQ (reference sequence). For the CDR3, the DNA is TGTGCCAGCAGCTTCAGACTAGCGGGAGGGTCGGGCACCGGGGAGCTGTTTTTT. Protein sequence: CASSFRLAGGSGTGELFF.

This clone was found once. The genes are TRBV5-5 and TRBJ2-7, with D perhaps matching TRBD1 or TRBD2 (5 bases each). Trimming shortened V by 1 base and J by 1 base, and 12 bases separated the two germline ends. In germline, CDR1 is SGHKS, CDR2 YYEKEE (reference sequence). This CDR3 is 15 amino acids long. The CDR3 DNA reads as TGTGCCAGCAGCTTGTTACGGGGCGAATCCTACGAGCAGTACTTC. Encoded protein: CASSLLRGESYEQYF.

The V and J genes are TRBV10-3 and TRBJ2-7; 7 nucleotides align to TRBD1. The CDR3 is 14 amino acids. In germline, CDR1 is ENHRY, CDR2 SYGVKD. The V and J ends lost 6 bases and 3 bases, in that order; junction bases with no gene match: 8. The CDR3 loop is CAIRETGAVYEQYF. CDR3 nucleotide sequence: TGTGCCATCAGGGAAACAGGGGCGGTCTACGAGCAGTACTTC.

This clone was counted a few times. The chain employs TRBV5-1 and TRBJ2-7; 9 bases align to TRBD1. The CDR3 covers 14 residues. CDR1 and CDR2 from the germline V gene are SGHRS and YFSETQ. J was trimmed by 3 bases and V by 2 bases; bases with no gene match: 3. In DNA, the CDR3 is TGCGCCAGCAGCTTACAGGGGGCGAGCTACGAGCAGTACTTC. It translates to CASSLQGASYEQYF.

The V and J genes are TRBV7-8 and TRBJ1-1; D gene ambiguous. Trimming cost V 6 bases and J 4 bases, with 15 bases left between them. The germline CDR1 and CDR2 sequences are SGHVS and FQNEAQ. This CDR3 is 14 amino acids long. CDR3 in DNA: TGTGCCAGCAGACGAGAGACAAGTGCCACTGAAGCTTTCTTT. Its translation is CASRRETSATEAFF.

This clone was recorded only once. This chain joins TRBV18 and TRBJ1-3; 8 nucleotides agree with TRBD1. There are 15 residues in the CDR3. V trimming: 8 bases; J trimming: 3 bases; junction bases outside the gene matches: 9. Germline V gene sequence: CDR1 KGHSH, CDR2 LQKENI. Here the CDR3 DNA reads TGTGCCAGCCAACGCGCGACAGGGGATGGAAACACCATATATTTT. It specifies CASQRATGDGNTIYF.

The V gene is TRBV27, the J gene TRBJ2-7; D is unclear. The germline V gene has CDR1 MNHEY and CDR2 SMNVEV (reference sequence). Trimming stripped 3 bases from V and 6 bases from J, with 9 bases between. The CDR3 totals 12 residues. This CDR3 is CASSFLNLEQYF. CDR3 DNA: TGTGCCAGCAGTTTCCTGAACCTCGAGCAGTACTTC.

This sequence joins TRBV29-1 and TRBJ2-1; 8 nucleotides match TRBD1. V lost 3 bases, J lost 2 bases, and 3 bases stayed unmatched. The germline gives CDR1 SQVTM, CDR2 ANQGSEA. CDR3 size: 14 residues. The CDR3 loop reads CSVEGDRPYNEQFF. The CDR3 bases are TGCAGCGTTGAGGGGGACAGGCCCTACAATGAGCAGTTCTTC.

V is TRBV4-3 and J is TRBJ1-4; D might be TRBD1 (5 bases). Trimming removed 0 bases at V and 7 bases at J, with 15 bases between. The germline V gene has CDR1 LGHNA and CDR2 YSLEER. The CDR3 covers 16 residues. CDR3 DNA: TGCGCCAGCAGCCAAGAGAAGGGACTCGTGGGTGAAAAACTGTTTTTT. Translating gives CASSQEKGLVGEKLFF.

The chain has TRBV29-1 and TRBJ2-3; TRBD2 matches 8 bases. Losses at the gene ends were 1 base for V and 9 bases for J; bases not matched to a gene: 9. The CDR3 extends over 14 amino acids. Germline CDR1 SQVTM, CDR2 ANQGSEA. CDR3 coding DNA: TGCAGCGTTGAAGCCCCGAATAGCGGGGAAACGCAGTATTTT. Protein product: CSVEAPNSGETQYF.

The chain combines TRBV7-2 with TRBJ2-3, with D perhaps TRBD2 (5 bases). Germline V gene lookup returns CDR1 SGHTA and CDR2 FQGNSA. The V end was cut by 5 bases, the J end by 4 bases, with 16 bases between. The CDR3 totals 15 residues. CDR3 bases: TGTGCCAGCAGCCTCGCGCGGGTTTCAGCAGATACGCAGTATTTT. Protein product: CASSLARVSADTQYF.

J is TRBJ1-1 and V is TRBV14; TRBD1 matches 7 bases. The J segment lost 7 bases and the V segment lost 4 bases, leaving 6 bases of the junction unmatched. CDR1 and CDR2 (germline): SGHDN, FVKESK. This CDR3 is 13 amino acids long. CDR3 in DNA: TGTGCCAGCAGCCTCTACAGGGGAAGTGAAGCTTTCTTT. Protein: CASSLYRGSEAFF.

This clone was seen a single time. This chain joins TRBV11-2 and TRBJ2-1; D possibly corresponds to TRBD2 (6 bases). V was pared by 0 bases and J by 10 bases, with 10 bases between. This CDR3 contains 13 residues. From germline, CDR1 is SGHAT and CDR2 FQNNGV. The chain's CDR3 is CASSLDYRGEQFF. The CDR3 region has the DNA TGTGCCAGCAGCTTAGATTATCGGGGGGAGCAGTTCTTC.

This sequence joins TRBV4-1 and TRBJ2-5; no firm D call. Between the trimmed V and J ends, which lost 2 bases and 5 bases, there was a span of 18 bases. The CDR3 has 16 residues. Germline CDR1 and CDR2: MGHRA and YSYEKL. CDR3 in amino acids: CASSQINLGFSETQYF. The CDR3 region has the DNA TGCGCCAGCAGCCAAATTAATTTGGGCTTCTCGGAGACCCAGTACTTC.

V gene TRBV25-1 combines with J gene TRBJ1-1, with TRBD1 matching over 9 bases. The CDR3 extends over 14 amino acids. Unmatched junction bases numbered 4, after V lost 3 bases and J lost 5 bases. The germline gives CDR1 MGHDK, CDR2 SYGVNS. DNA of the CDR3: TGTGCCAGCAGTGACACAGGGGGCTGGACTGAAGCTTTCTTT. Its translation is CASSDTGGWTEAFF.

The rearrangement joins TRBV5-1 to TRBJ1-6; D unresolved. The CDR3 is 12 residues long. The germline CDR1 and CDR2 sequences are SGHRS and YFSETQ. Trimming took off 1 base at V and 5 bases at J, with 1 base between the two ends. CDR3 amino acids: CASSLNNSPLHF. The CDR3, as DNA: TGCGCCAGCAGCTTGAATAATTCACCCCTCCACTTT. The entire variable domain, with the rest obtained from reference TRBV5-1 and TRBJ1-6, is as follows: KAGVTQTPRYLIKTRGQQVTLSCSPISGHRSVSWYQQTPGQGLQFLFEYFSETQRNKGNFPGRFSGRQFSNSRSEMNVSTLELGDSALYLCASSLNNSPLHFGNGTRLTVT.

J is TRBJ2-1 and V is TRBV4-1; 13 nucleotides align to TRBD2. V was clipped by 4 bases and J by 3 bases; unmatched bases: 6. This CDR3 has 17 residues. Looked up from germline, CDR1 is MGHRA and CDR2 is YSYEKL. Here the CDR3 reads CASSPGLAGQLYNEQFF. The DNA of the CDR3 is TGCGCCAGCAGCCCGGGACTAGCGGGGCAGCTCTACAATGAGCAGTTCTTC.

J is TRBJ1-4 and V is TRBV5-4; D is ambiguous. V was shortened by 0 bases and J by 0 bases, with 9 bases between the two germline ends. CDR1 is SGHNT and CDR2 is YYREEE in the germline V gene (reference sequence). The CDR3 is 16 amino acids. DNA for the CDR3: TGTGCCAGCAGCTTGGGGCTCGGGACAACTAATGAAAAACTGTTTTTT. It translates to CASSLGLGTTNEKLFF.

This chain joins TRBV11-3 and TRBJ2-2, with TRBD1 identical over 9 bases. The germline gives CDR1 SGHNT, CDR2 YENEEA. V was clipped by 2 bases and J by 7 bases; unmatched bases: 2. CDR3 length: 14 amino acids. The CDR3 loop reads CASSLRQGVGELFF. The CDR3 bases are TGTGCCAGCAGCTTAAGACAGGGGGTCGGGGAGCTGTTTTTT.

The chain joins TRBV7-2 to TRBJ2-5, with a possible D match to TRBD1 (7 bases). Trimming left V 2 bases short and J 2 bases short, with 12 bases between. The CDR3 covers 15 residues. Germline loops: CDR1 SGHTA, CDR2 FQGNSA. The CDR3 DNA is TGTGCCAGCAGCTTATCGGCAGGGGGGCAAGAGACCCAGTACTTC. Protein sequence: CASSLSAGGQETQYF.

This chain joins TRBV5-1 and TRBJ1-4, with a tentative D call TRBD1 (6 bases). This CDR3 contains 15 residues. The germline V gene encodes CDR1 SGHRS and CDR2 YFSETQ. Trimming left V 4 bases short and J 5 bases short, with 15 bases between. CDR3 residues: CASSRNPGQNEKLFF. As DNA, the CDR3 is TGCGCCAGCAGCCGAAACCCCGGACAGAATGAAAAACTGTTTTTT.

The genes are TRBV6-5 and TRBJ2-4; D remains unclear. The CDR3 covers 14 residues. Germline-derived CDR1 and CDR2 are MNHEY and SVGAGI. Between the trimmed V and J ends, which lost 6 bases and 3 bases, there was a span of 12 bases. The CDR3 sequence is CASRTWRGKNIQYF. In DNA, the CDR3 is TGTGCCAGCAGAACCTGGCGAGGCAAAAACATTCAGTACTTC.